These 32 T cell receptor beta chains came from one sample sequenced in a study of blood T cell repertoires in COVID-19. Profiled with immunoSEQ multiplex PCR; TCRdb holds only in-frame clones, not every one. The sample carries about 190,000 clones, nearly 90% recorded once. Sequenced material: peripheral blood. The source of these receptors is a man over 45 with acute or convalescent COVID-19.

In its sample, this clone was seen once. V usage is TRBV6-2 or TRBV6-3 and J usage is TRBJ1-4; a possible D gene is TRBD1 (5 bases). The germline gives CDR1 MNHEY, CDR2 SVGEGT. Trimming took off 6 bases at V and 0 bases at J, with 11 bases between the two ends. The CDR3 extends over 15 amino acids. For the CDR3, the DNA is TGTGCCAGCAGCTATCCCAGGGCAACTAATGAAAAACTGTTTTTT. This encodes CASSYPRATNEKLFF.

This rearrangement joins TRBV6-5 to TRBJ1-5, with 8 bases fitting TRBD1. V dropped 2 bases and J dropped 6; count of bases not matched to a gene: 6. CDR3 length equals 15 residues. Germline CDR1 MNHEY, CDR2 SVGAGI. The CDR3 is CASSYPDREGQPQHF. The CDR3 DNA reads as TGTGCCAGCAGTTACCCGGACAGGGAGGGTCAGCCCCAGCATTTT.

The rearrangement uses TRBV28 and TRBJ1-5; 9 bases agree with TRBD1. Germline CDR1 is MDHEN and CDR2 is SYDVKM. This CDR3 contains 15 residues. The ends lost 1 base at V and 7 bases at J; junction bases unmatched: 5. CDR3 residues: CASSLSRTGVQPQHF. In nucleotides, the CDR3 is TGTGCCAGCAGTTTATCTCGGACAGGGGTCCAGCCCCAGCATTTT.

The count of this clone is one. The chain is built from TRBV28 and TRBJ2-3; TRBD1 is a possible D gene (6 bases). Germline CDR1 MDHEN, CDR2 SYDVKM. There are 14 residues in the CDR3. The ends were cut back, 5 bases at V and 4 bases at J, with 13 bases in the middle. CDR3 bases: TGTGCCAGCAGTATGGACAGTCTGGCAGATACGCAGTATTTT. Residues: CASSMDSLADTQYF.

The rearrangement uses TRBV7-2 and TRBJ1-4, with 10 bases fitting TRBD1. The V gene end was trimmed by 2 bases and the J gene end by 0 bases; junction bases not matched to a gene: 9. The germline CDR1 and CDR2 sequences are SGHTA and FQGNSA. CDR3 length: 19 amino acids. CDR3 sequence (DNA): TGTGCCAGCAGCTTATATGGGGACAGGGGCCGTGCAACTAATGAAAAACTGTTTTTT. Translation gives CASSLYGDRGRATNEKLFF.

The rearrangement links TRBV9 to TRBJ2-2, with TRBD1 matching 9 bases. Germline trimming cut 4 bases from V and 4 bases from J; bases unmatched to any gene: 5. Germline V gene sequence: CDR1 SGDLS, CDR2 YYNGEE. The length of the CDR3 is 15 residues. CDR3 coding DNA: TGTGCCAGCAGCAAACAGGGGGCGGGCACCGGGGAGCTGTTTTTT. It yields the protein CASSKQGAGTGELFF.

V is TRBV2 and J is TRBJ1-5; TRBD1 is a possible D gene (6 bases). V was clipped by 6 bases and J by 1 base, with 10 bases between them. Germline CDR1 is SNHLY and CDR2 is FYNNEI. The CDR3 is 14 amino acids. This chain's CDR3 is CASRQGLSNQPQHF. The CDR3 DNA sequence: TGTGCCAGCAGACAGGGATTGAGCAATCAGCCCCAGCATTTT.

The rearrangement uses TRBV28 and TRBJ1-5, with 9 bases aligning to TRBD1. The CDR3 is 16 amino acids. CDR1 MDHEN and CDR2 SYDVKM come from the germline V gene. J gave up 3 bases and V 2 bases, and 5 bases lay outside the gene matches. In DNA, the CDR3 is TGTGCCAGCAGTTTACGGACAGGGGTTACCAATCAGCCCCAGCATTTT. Translation gives CASSLRTGVTNQPQHF.

The rearrangement links TRBV5-1 to TRBJ1-5; TRBD1 matches 12 bases. CDR1 SGHRS and CDR2 YFSETQ come from the germline V gene. The CDR3 runs to 18 residues. Losses at the gene ends were 0 bases for V and 0 bases for J; bases not matched to a gene: 4. CDR3 nucleotides: TGCGCCAGCAGCTTGGTCCCGGGACAGGGGGCTAGCAATCAGCCCCAGCATTTT. Residues: CASSLVPGQGASNQPQHF.

This clone was recorded only once. The rearrangement joins TRBV7-2 to TRBJ1-3; no reliable D call. V lost 1 base and J lost 0, with 7 bases in between. CDR3 length equals 15 residues. In germline, CDR1 is SGHTA, CDR2 FQGNSA. Here the CDR3 reads CASSLGYSSGNTIYF. As DNA, the CDR3 is TGTGCCAGCAGCTTAGGTTATAGCTCTGGAAACACCATATATTTT.

This chain connects TRBV6-1 to TRBJ2-1; D perhaps matches TRBD1 (5 bases). Germline CDR1 and CDR2: MNHNS and SASEGT. Trimming pared 2 bases from V and 4 bases from J, leaving 15 bases between. The CDR3 runs to 16 residues. In DNA form, the CDR3 reads TGTGCCAGCAGTGAAACGACAGTCGTGGGTTACAATGAGCAGTTCTTC. It translates to CASSETTVVGYNEQFF.

The chain joins TRBV28 to TRBJ1-5, with 7 bases that match TRBD1. The CDR3 is 15 amino acids. V trimming: 7 bases; J trimming: 3 bases; junction bases outside the gene matches: 9. Germline V gene sequence: CDR1 MDHEN, CDR2 SYDVKM. The CDR3 nucleotides are TGTGCCAGCACCGTGACAGGGATCCCCAATCAGCCCCAGCATTTT. It is translated as CASTVTGIPNQPQHF.

The V call is TRBV7-6, the J call TRBJ2-3; no definite D call. The germline V gene has CDR1 SGHVS and CDR2 FNYEAQ. The CDR3 length is 12 residues. The V end lost 4 bases, the J end lost 3 bases, and 5 bases lay between the germline ends. For the CDR3, the DNA is TGTGCCAGCAGCTCAAAAACAGATACGCAGTATTTT. Translation gives CASSSKTDTQYF.

This chain uses TRBV30 with TRBJ1-5; 9 bases map to TRBD1. This CDR3 region has 14 residues. Unmatched junction bases numbered 7, after V lost 4 bases and J lost 6 bases. From germline, CDR1 is GTSNPN and CDR2 SVGIG (reference sequence). CDR3 protein: CAWKQQGAVQPQHF. The CDR3 DNA is TGTGCCTGGAAACAACAGGGGGCGGTTCAGCCCCAGCATTTT.

This clone showed up just a few times. The rearrangement links TRBV11-2 to TRBJ2-7; no definite D call. Deletions cut 5 bases from V and 4 bases from J, with 6 bases between. This CDR3 region has 11 residues. Germline lookup yields CDR1 SGHAT and CDR2 FQNNGV. The CDR3 loop is CASSALYEQYV. DNA of the CDR3: TGTGCCAGCAGCGCCCTATACGAGCAGTACGTC.

The rearrangement joins TRBV10-3 to TRBJ2-5, with D maybe TRBD2 (5 bases). The CDR3 covers 15 residues. Germline V gene data show CDR1 as ENHRY and CDR2 as SYGVKD. V lost 0 bases and J 1 base, leaving 9 bases between the germline ends. The CDR3 here is CAISESTGFQETQYF. Written as DNA, the CDR3 is TGTGCCATCAGTGAGTCGACGGGATTCCAAGAGACCCAGTACTTC.

V gene TRBV9 combines with J gene TRBJ2-3; the match to TRBD2 covers 11 bases. V was pared by 0 bases and J by 7 bases, with 7 bases of the junction left unmatched. The CDR3 covers 16 residues. CDR1 is SGDLS and CDR2 is YYNGEE in the germline V gene. The CDR3: CASSVVASGGFNTQYF. As DNA, the CDR3 is TGTGCCAGCAGCGTAGTGGCTAGCGGGGGGTTTAATACGCAGTATTTT.

This rearrangement joins TRBV5-1 to TRBJ2-3; TRBD2 matches at 16 bases. This CDR3 has 16 residues. V was pared by 2 bases and J by 6 bases, with 3 bases of the junction left unmatched. Per the germline V gene, CDR1 is SGHRS and CDR2 is YFSETQ. The CDR3: CASSLPGLAGGDTQYF. The CDR3 region has the DNA TGCGCCAGCAGCTTACCGGGACTAGCGGGAGGGGATACGCAGTATTTT.

This clone is a singleton in its sample. The chain joins TRBV5-1 to TRBJ2-1; possibly TRBD2 for D (5 bases). From germline, CDR1 is SGHRS and CDR2 YFSETQ. CDR3 length: 18 residues. The ends were cut back, 0 bases at V and 2 bases at J, with 18 bases in the middle. In DNA form, the CDR3 reads TGCGCCAGCAGCTTGGGCCCCAGGCCGGCGGGCACCTACAATGAGCAGTTCTTC. It encodes CASSLGPRPAGTYNEQFF.

This chain links TRBV11-2 with TRBJ2-6, with unresolved D. Germline CDR1 is SGHAT and CDR2 is FQNNGV. The CDR3 is 16 residues long. V lost 5 bases, J lost 0 bases, and 11 bases lay in between. CDR3 sequence (DNA): TGTGCCAGCAGCCCACTGGGCCTCTCTGGGGCCAACGTCCTGACTTTC. Its translation is CASSPLGLSGANVLTF.

This clone was observed once. The gene calls are TRBV5-5 and TRBJ1-5; weak D call: TRBD1 (5 bases). Germline V gene sequence: CDR1 SGHKS, CDR2 YYEKEE (reference sequence). CDR3 size: 15 residues. V lost 4 bases to trimming and J lost 4 bases, with 15 bases between them. The CDR3 nucleotides are TGTGCCAGCAGCAGGGAGGCAGGGAGAAATCAGCCCCAGCATTTT. This encodes CASSREAGRNQPQHF.

The V gene is TRBV2, the J gene TRBJ1-1; D is ambiguous. The CDR3 length is 13 residues. Germline V CDR1 and CDR2: SNHLY, FYNNEI. The DNA of the CDR3 is TGTGCAACTGCTGCGGGGATGAACACTGAAGCTTTCTTT. It encodes CATAAGMNTEAFF.

The chain couples TRBV29-1 to TRBJ1-1; D gene uncertain. Germline V gene data show CDR1 as SQVTM and CDR2 as ANQGSEA. The CDR3 loop spans 15 amino acids. Trimming left V 6 bases short and J 5 bases short, with 22 bases between. This chain's CDR3 is CSVPGNSRGRTEAFF. The CDR3 coding sequence is TGCAGCGTACCCGGGAACTCTCGAGGACGTACTGAAGCTTTCTTT. The complete variable domain, with remaining parts taken from reference TRBV29-1 and TRBJ1-1, reads SAVISQKPSRDICQRGTSLTIQCQVDSQVTMMFWYRQQPGQSLTLIATANQGSEATYESGFVIDKFPISRPNLTFSTLTVSNMSPEDSSIYLCSVPGNSRGRTEAFFGQGTRLTVV.

The rearrangement uses TRBV6-2 or TRBV6-3 and TRBJ1-2; D is uncertain. The CDR3 is 15 amino acids. V was clipped by 2 bases and J by 4 bases, with 14 bases between them. Germline loops: CDR1 MNHEY, CDR2 SVGEGT. CDR3 sequence (DNA): TGTGCCAGCAGTTACGGTGTGGCAGGAATCTATGGCTACACCTTC. Translation: CASSYGVAGIYGYTF.

CDR3 in amino acids: CASSQVLWEIGNQPQHF. CDR3 nucleotide sequence: TGCGCCAGCAGCCAAGTCCTGTGGGAGATTGGCAATCAGCCCCAGCATTTT. This chain connects TRBV4-1 to TRBJ1-5; D gene ambiguous. This CDR3 is 17 amino acids long. Between the trimmed V and J ends, which lost 1 base and 2 bases, there was a span of 15 bases. The germline V gene has CDR1 MGHRA and CDR2 YSYEKL.

This clone was seen only a few times. This rearrangement joins TRBV30 to TRBJ1-6; the D is unclear. Germline lookup yields CDR1 GTSNPN and CDR2 SVGIG (reference sequence). The CDR3 covers 13 residues. Trimming removed 6 bases at V and 7 bases at J, with 13 bases between. The CDR3 region is CACTGNPNSPLHF. The CDR3 bases are TGTGCCTGTACGGGGAACCCAAATTCACCCCTCCACTTT.

This chain links TRBV16 with TRBJ1-3; 12 nucleotides match TRBD1. Germline V gives CDR1 KGHSY, CDR2 FQNENV. The CDR3 length is 20 residues. V shed 4 bases, J shed 0 bases, and the junction held 13 bases outside the gene matches. CDR3: CASSRAAPGQGAPSGNTIYF. As DNA, the CDR3 is TGTGCCAGCAGCCGGGCGGCCCCGGGACAGGGGGCTCCCTCTGGAAACACCATATATTTT.

The rearrangement uses TRBV9 and TRBJ2-1; 11 bases line up with TRBD2. J lost 10 bases, V lost 0 bases, and 9 bases had no gene match. Germline assignment: CDR1 SGDLS and CDR2 YYNGEE. The CDR3 loop spans 16 amino acids. DNA of the CDR3: TGTGCCAGCAGCGTAGGAGCTAGCGGGGGGCCGGGGGAGCAGTTCTTC. Residues: CASSVGASGGPGEQFF. Combining the CDR3 with reference TRBV9 and TRBJ2-1 gives the whole variable domain DSGVTQTPKHLITATGQRVTLRCSPRSGDLSVYWYQQSLDQGLQFLIQYYNGEERAKGNILERFSAQQFPDLHSELNLSSLELGDSALYFCASSVGASGGPGEQFFGPGTRLTVL.

The rearrangement links TRBV28 to TRBJ2-7, with D tentatively TRBD2 (6 bases). Trimming removed 5 bases from V and 7 bases from J, with 21 bases in between. CDR1 MDHEN and CDR2 SYDVKM come from the germline V gene. The CDR3 sequence is 15 residues long. CDR3: CASSPPLVGGGEQYF. The CDR3 bases are TGTGCCAGCAGTCCACCTTTGGTGGGTGGGGGGGAGCAGTACTTC.

In its sample, this clone was seen once. V is TRBV7-3 and J is TRBJ2-3; 8 bases are a match to TRBD1. CDR3 length: 16 amino acids. V was clipped by 2 bases and J by 1 base; unmatched bases: 5. Germline loops: CDR1 SGHTA, CDR2 FQGTGA. The CDR3 DNA follows: TGTGCCAGCAGCTTACGAGGGACAGGCCGCACAGATACGCAGTATTTT. Residues: CASSLRGTGRTDTQYF.

This chain uses TRBV7-9 with TRBJ1-1; D call uncertain. V shed 1 base and J shed 3 bases, with 6 bases lying between them. CDR1 SEHNR and CDR2 FQNEAQ come from the germline V gene (reference sequence). This CDR3 has 13 amino acids. This CDR3 is CASSLGQYTEAFF. Written as DNA, the CDR3 is TGTGCCAGCAGCTTAGGTCAGTACACTGAAGCTTTCTTT.

The chain links TRBV27 to TRBJ2-7, with 8 bases matching TRBD1. Trimming removed 6 bases from V and 7 bases from J; junction bases left unmatched: 5. Germline V gene sequence: CDR1 MNHEY, CDR2 SMNVEV (reference sequence). This CDR3 spans 12 amino acids. The CDR3 DNA sequence: TGTGCCAGCAGGCAGGGGGCGGGTGAGCAGTACGTC. Translated, it gives CASRQGAGEQYV.